The T cell receptor (beta chain) described here comes from a study of OX40 agonist ivuxolimab in advanced cancers. Turning to the study itself: The drug used for patients, ivuxolimab, was an agonistic anti-OX40 (CD134) antibody.

Profiled with immunoSEQ multiplex PCR; TCRdb holds only in-frame clones, not every one. The profile shows 77,000 or so clones, about 92% of them singletons. As for this clone: Its antigen is currently unknown.

Study-level results: Normalized T-cell clonal expansion was also low in some nonresponders.

The CDR3 loop spans 14 amino acids. The germline gives CDR1 LNHDA, CDR2 SQIVND (reference sequence). V was clipped by 5 bases and J by 2 bases, with 12 bases between them. The TCR comes from an adult with an advanced solid tumor such as melanoma, head and neck, liver or kidney cancer. Sample: CD4+ or CD8+ T cells sorted from blood, taken in a trial of the OX40 agonist ivuxolimab. V is TRBV19 and J is TRBJ1-2; D perhaps matches TRBD1 (6 bases). The CDR3 region is CASSLLTGNYGYTF. CDR3 coding DNA: TGTGCCAGTAGTCTACTTACAGGGAACTATGGCTACACCTTC.